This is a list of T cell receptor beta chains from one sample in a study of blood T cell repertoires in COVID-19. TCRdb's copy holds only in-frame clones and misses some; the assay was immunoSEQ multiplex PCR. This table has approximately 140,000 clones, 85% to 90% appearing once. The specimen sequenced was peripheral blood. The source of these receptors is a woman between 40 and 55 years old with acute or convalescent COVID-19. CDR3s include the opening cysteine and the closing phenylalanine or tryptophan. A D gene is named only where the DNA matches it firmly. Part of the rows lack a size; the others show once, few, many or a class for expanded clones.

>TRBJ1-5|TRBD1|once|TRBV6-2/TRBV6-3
CASSWTGYNQPQHF
TGTGCCAGCAGCTGGACAGGTTACAATCAGCCCCAGCATTTT
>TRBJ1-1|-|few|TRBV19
CASSIAPVGAEAFF
TGTGCCAGTAGTATAGCCCCGGTGGGCGCTGAAGCTTTCTTT
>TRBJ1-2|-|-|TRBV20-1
CSADSVYGYTF
TGCAGTGCTGACTCGGTCTATGGCTACACCTTC
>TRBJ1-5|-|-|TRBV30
CAWSVTWVDQPQHF
TGTGCCTGGAGTGTGACATGGGTCGATCAGCCCCAGCATTTT
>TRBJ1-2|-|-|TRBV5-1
CASSLDSGGTGYTF
TGCGCCAGCAGCTTGGATTCGGGGGGGACAGGCTACACCTTC
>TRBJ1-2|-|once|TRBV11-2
CASSREGGGYTF
TGTGCCAGCAGCAGAGAAGGGGGTGGCTACACCTTC
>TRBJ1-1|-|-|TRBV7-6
CASSYREGDTEAFF
TGTGCCAGCAGTTACAGGGAGGGTGACACTGAAGCTTTCTTT
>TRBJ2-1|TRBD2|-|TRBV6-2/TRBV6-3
CASSSESWTSGDSNEQFF
TGTGCCAGCAGTTCCGAATCTTGGACTAGCGGGGACTCCAATGAGCAGTTCTTC
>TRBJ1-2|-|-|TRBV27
CASSFFGGGYTF
TGTGCCAGCAGTTTTTTTGGTGGCGGCTACACCTTC
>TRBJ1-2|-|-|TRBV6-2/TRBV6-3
CASSNSWGNTVDYGYTF
TGTGCCAGCAGCAATTCCTGGGGCAACACAGTCGACTATGGCTACACCTTC
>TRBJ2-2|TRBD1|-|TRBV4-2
CASRNRGTGELFF
TGTGCCAGCAGAAACAGGGGTACCGGGGAGCTGTTTTTT
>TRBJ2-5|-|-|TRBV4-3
CASSQDVAFGETQYF
TGCGCCAGCAGCCAAGATGTCGCCTTCGGGGAGACCCAGTACTTC
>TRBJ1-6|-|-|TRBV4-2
CASSLEGGGSYNSPLHF
TGTGCCAGCAGCCTCGAGGGCGGAGGCTCCTATAATTCACCCCTCCACTTT
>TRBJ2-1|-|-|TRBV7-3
CASSLTGQYNEQFF
TGTGCCAGCAGCTTAACTGGACAATACAATGAGCAGTTCTTC
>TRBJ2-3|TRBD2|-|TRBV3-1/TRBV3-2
CASRLAGDVGTDTQYF
TGTGCCAGCAGACTAGCGGGAGATGTTGGCACAGATACGCAGTATTTT
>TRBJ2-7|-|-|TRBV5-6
CASGTGIHEQYF
TGTGCCAGCGGAACAGGGATCCACGAGCAGTACTTC
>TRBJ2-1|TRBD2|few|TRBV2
CASSEHLVAGVPNEQFF
TGTGCCAGCAGTGAACACCTAGTAGCGGGAGTCCCCAATGAGCAGTTCTTC
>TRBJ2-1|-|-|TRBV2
CATLGGRYNEQFF
TGTGCCACCCTCGGGGGACGCTACAATGAGCAGTTCTTC
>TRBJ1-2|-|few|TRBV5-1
CASSDPDTYGYTF
TGCGCCAGCAGCGATCCGGACACCTATGGCTACACCTTC
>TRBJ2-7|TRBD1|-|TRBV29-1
CSAGQGANEQYF
TGCAGCGCCGGACAGGGAGCAAACGAGCAGTACTTC
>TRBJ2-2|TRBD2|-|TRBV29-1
CSVYSGEYYTGELFF
TGCAGCGTCTATAGCGGGGAGTACTACACCGGGGAGCTGTTTTTT
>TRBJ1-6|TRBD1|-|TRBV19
CASSTTDRDSPLHF
TGTGCCAGTAGTACTACGGACAGGGATTCACCCCTCCACTTT
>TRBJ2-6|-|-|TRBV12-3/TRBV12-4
CASSRLGANVLTF
TGTGCCAGCAGCCGCCTAGGGGCCAACGTCCTGACTTTC
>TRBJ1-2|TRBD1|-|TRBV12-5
CASGSSDREDYGYTF
TGTGCTAGTGGTTCATCGGACAGGGAGGACTATGGCTACACCTTC
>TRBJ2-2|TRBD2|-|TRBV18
CASSPRLAGGTGELFF
TGTGCCAGCTCACCAAGACTAGCGGGAGGCACCGGGGAGCTGTTTTTT
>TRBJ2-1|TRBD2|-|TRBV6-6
CASRFGWGLEYNEQFF
TGTGCCAGCAGGTTCGGATGGGGACTAGAGTACAATGAGCAGTTCTTC
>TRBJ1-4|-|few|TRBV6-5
CASSYADPTNEKLFF
TGTGCCAGCAGTTACGCGGATCCAACTAATGAAAAACTGTTTTTT
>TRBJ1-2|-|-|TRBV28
CASAFRSYGYTF
TGTGCCAGCGCTTTTAGGAGCTATGGCTACACCTTC
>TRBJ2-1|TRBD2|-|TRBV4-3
CASSQDPRTSGNNEQFF
TGCGCCAGCAGCCAAGACCCCCGGACTAGCGGGAACAATGAGCAGTTCTTC
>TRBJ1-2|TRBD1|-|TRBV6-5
CASSYGGQVNYGYTF
TGTGCCAGCAGTTACGGGGGACAGGTTAACTATGGCTACACCTTC
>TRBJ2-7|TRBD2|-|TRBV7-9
CASSLGLAGDEQYF
TGTGCCAGCAGCTTGGGACTAGCGGGAGACGAGCAGTACTTC